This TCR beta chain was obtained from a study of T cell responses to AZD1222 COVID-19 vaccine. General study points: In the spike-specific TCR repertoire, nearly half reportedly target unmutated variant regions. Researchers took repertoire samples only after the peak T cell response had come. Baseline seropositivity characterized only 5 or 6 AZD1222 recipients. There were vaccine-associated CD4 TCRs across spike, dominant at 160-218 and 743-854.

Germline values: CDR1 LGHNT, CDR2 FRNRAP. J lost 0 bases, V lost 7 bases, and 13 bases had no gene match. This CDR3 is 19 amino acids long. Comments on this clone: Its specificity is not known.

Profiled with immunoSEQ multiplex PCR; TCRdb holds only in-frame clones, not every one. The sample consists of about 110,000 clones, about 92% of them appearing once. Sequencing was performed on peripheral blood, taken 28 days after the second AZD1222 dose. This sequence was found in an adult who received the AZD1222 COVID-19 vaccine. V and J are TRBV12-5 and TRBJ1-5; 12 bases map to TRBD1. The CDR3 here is CASAPGRDRGPYSNQPQHF. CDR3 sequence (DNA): TGTGCTAGTGCCCCGGGTCGGGACAGGGGGCCGTATAGCAATCAGCCCCAGCATTTT.